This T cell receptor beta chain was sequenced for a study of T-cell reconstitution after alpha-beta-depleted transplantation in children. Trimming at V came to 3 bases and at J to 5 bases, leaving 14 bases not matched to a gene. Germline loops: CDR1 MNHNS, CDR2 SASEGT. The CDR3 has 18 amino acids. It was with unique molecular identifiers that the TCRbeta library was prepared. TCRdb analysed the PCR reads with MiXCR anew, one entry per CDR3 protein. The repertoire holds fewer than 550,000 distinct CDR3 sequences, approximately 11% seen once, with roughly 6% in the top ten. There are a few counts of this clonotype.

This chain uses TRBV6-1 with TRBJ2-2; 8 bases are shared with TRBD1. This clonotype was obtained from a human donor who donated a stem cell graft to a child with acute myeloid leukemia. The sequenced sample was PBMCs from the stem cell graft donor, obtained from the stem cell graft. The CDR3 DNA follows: TGTGCCAGCAGTGAGCCCTCGGGCAGGGGGCTCCGTACCGGGGAGCTGTTTTTT. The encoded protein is CASSEPSGRGLRTGELFF.